The rows below give T cell receptor beta chains drawn from one sample of a study of cytomegalovirus exposure and HLA in healthy donors. Data came from immunoSEQ multiplex PCR; TCRdb stores just in-frame clones and leaves some out. The sample records approximately 150,000 clones, roughly four fifths being singletons. What was sequenced was PBMCs. The receptors derive from a man aged 55 to 70 in good health and CMV-seronegative. Both conserved end residues are part of each CDR3. D genes are given only for firm matches. Clone size is stated in some rows and not others, as once, few, many or a class when expanded.

D,size,V,J,CDR3,DNA
NA,NA,TRBV9,TRBJ2-1,CASSTRGEQFF,TGTGCCAGCAGCACCCGAGGGGAGCAGTTCTTC
NA,NA,TRBV6-6,TRBJ2-5,CASRQGLGGETQYF,TGTGCCAGTCGACAGGGCCTCGGGGGAGAGACCCAGTACTTC
NA,once,TRBV28,TRBJ1-4,CASQGTNEKLFF,TGTGCCAGTCAGGGAACTAATGAAAAACTGTTTTTT
NA,NA,TRBV5-1,TRBJ2-3,CASSPDGGSTDTQYF,TGCGCCAGCAGCCCGGACGGGGGTAGCACAGATACGCAGTATTTT
TRBD1,NA,TRBV30,TRBJ1-6,CAWSRGQGGTSPLHF,TGTGCCTGGAGTAGGGGACAGGGGGGTACTTCACCCCTCCACTTT
TRBD1,NA,TRBV5-1,TRBJ1-1,CASSAGGQGTTEAFF,TGCGCCAGCAGCGCCGGAGGACAGGGGACCACTGAAGCTTTCTTT
TRBD1,NA,TRBV25-1,TRBJ1-2,CASSEPGTGSNYGYTF,TGTGCCAGCAGTGAGCCCGGGACAGGGTCGAACTATGGCTACACCTTC
TRBD2,NA,TRBV4-3,TRBJ2-1,CASSQGLADNEQFF,TGCGCCAGCAGCCAGGGACTAGCGGATAATGAGCAGTTCTTC
NA,NA,TRBV27,TRBJ1-2,CASTSTGGADYGYTF,TGTGCCAGCACCAGCACGGGGGGCGCAGACTATGGCTACACCTTC
NA,NA,TRBV4-2,TRBJ2-2,CASSQVGGNTGELFF,TGTGCCAGCAGCCAAGTCGGGGGAAACACCGGGGAGCTGTTTTTT
TRBD2,few,TRBV5-1,TRBJ2-5,CASSLGLAGAQETQYF,TGCGCCAGCAGCTTGGGACTAGCGGGAGCCCAAGAGACCCAGTACTTC
NA,NA,TRBV11-2,TRBJ2-3,CASSRTGSDTQYF,TGTGCCAGCAGCCGTACAGGGTCCGATACGCAGTATTTT
TRBD2,once,TRBV29-1,TRBJ2-7,CSGLGGNEQYF,TGCAGCGGACTGGGGGGGAACGAGCAGTACTTC
NA,NA,TRBV11-3,TRBJ2-1,CASSLGGHREQFF,TGTGCCAGCAGCTTAGGGGGGCACAGAGAGCAGTTCTTC
TRBD1,NA,TRBV9,TRBJ2-5,CASSGDRETQYF,TGTGCCAGCAGTGGGGACAGAGAGACCCAGTACTTC
NA,few,TRBV2,TRBJ2-7,CASSREAATHEQYF,TGTGCCAGCAGCAGGGAGGCGGCGACCCACGAGCAGTACTTC
NA,once,TRBV10-1,TRBJ2-5,CASRKSGQETQYF,TGCGCCAGCAGGAAGAGCGGGCAAGAGACCCAGTACTTC
NA,few,TRBV7-9,TRBJ1-1,CASSQPAPNTEAFF,TGTGCCAGCAGCCAACCAGCGCCGAACACTGAAGCTTTCTTT
TRBD2,NA,TRBV2,TRBJ2-1,CASSVTSGSRGEQFF,TGTGCCAGCAGTGTCACAAGCGGGAGCAGGGGTGAGCAGTTCTTC
TRBD2,NA,TRBV2,TRBJ2-7,CASSASGSYEQYF,TGTGCCAGCAGTGCTAGCGGTTCCTACGAGCAGTACTTC